This entry describes one T cell receptor beta chain. Its matching antigen is unknown. This entry is derived from a study of identifying expanded T cells in peripheral blood. Findings and caveats of the study: Over approximately two and four weeks, about 15 and 19 clones changed, versus roughly 1.2 between replicates. Clone count variance between approximately two-week samples rose with total template count.

No infections or other immune events were documented during collection. V lost 2 bases to trimming and J lost 15 bases; unmatched junction nucleotides: 3. Germline assignment: CDR1 SGHTA and CDR2 FQGNSA. The CDR3 spans 11 residues. Sequencing used immunoSEQ multiplex PCR; TCRdb keeps in-frame clones, though not all of them. The top ten hold around 6% of the sample, which has roughly 96,000 clones, approximately 85% seen once. Sequencing was performed on blood. V usage is TRBV7-2 and J usage is TRBJ2-1; 8 positions agree with TRBD1. The TCR was taken from a person aged 18 to 69 in good health. The CDR3 region has the DNA TGTGCCAGCAGCTTACAGGGGGCGGCGTTCTTC. Its protein product is CASSLQGAAFF.